The following is a T cell receptor (beta chain) sequence with its context. The data were obtained in a study of OX40 agonist ivuxolimab in advanced cancers. This CDR3 has 16 residues. Clones were read by immunoSEQ multiplex PCR, and TCRdb kept only the in-frame ones, dropping some. The sample lists around 80,000 clones, approximately 83% occurring once. The genes are TRBV21-1 and TRBJ2-5; TRBD2 is taken as the D call from the table, unchecked against the DNA. TRBV21-1 is a pseudogene locus. The sequence came from an adult with an advanced solid tumor such as melanoma, head and neck, liver or kidney cancer. The specimen comprised CD4+ or CD8+ T cells sorted from blood, sampled in a trial of the OX40 agonist ivuxolimab. As DNA, the CDR3 is TGTGCCAGAACGGGGCTAGCGGGAGTCAAGGGAGAGACCCAGTACTTC. Protein product: CARTGLAGVKGETQYF.